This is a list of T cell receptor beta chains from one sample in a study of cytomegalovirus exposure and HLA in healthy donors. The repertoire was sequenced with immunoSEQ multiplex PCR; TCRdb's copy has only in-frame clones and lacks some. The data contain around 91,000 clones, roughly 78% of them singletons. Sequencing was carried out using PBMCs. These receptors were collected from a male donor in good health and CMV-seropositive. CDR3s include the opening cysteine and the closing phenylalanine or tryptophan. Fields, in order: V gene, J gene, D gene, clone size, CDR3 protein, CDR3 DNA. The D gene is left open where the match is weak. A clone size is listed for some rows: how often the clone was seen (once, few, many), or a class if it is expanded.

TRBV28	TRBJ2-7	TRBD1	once	CASRGTGGLEQYF	TGTGCCAGCAGGGGGACAGGGGGCCTCGAGCAGTACTTC
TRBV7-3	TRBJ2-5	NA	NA	CASSLTRGTQETQYF	TGTGCCAGCAGCTTAACGCGCGGGACCCAAGAGACCCAGTACTTC
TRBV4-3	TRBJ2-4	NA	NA	CASSQVLDPNGAIQYF	TGCGCCAGCAGCCAAGTTTTGGACCCGAATGGGGCTATTCAGTACTTC
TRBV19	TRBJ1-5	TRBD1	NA	CASSVTGWNQPQHF	TGTGCCAGTAGTGTGACAGGGTGGAATCAGCCCCAGCATTTT
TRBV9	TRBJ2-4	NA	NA	CASSVDPGAGVKNIQYF	TGTGCCAGCAGCGTAGATCCGGGGGCGGGGGTCAAAAACATTCAGTACTTC
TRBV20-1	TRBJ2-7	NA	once	CSARRVHEQYF	TGCAGTGCTAGACGGGTTCACGAGCAGTACTTC
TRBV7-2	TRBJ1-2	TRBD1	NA	CASSSRDRLYGYTF	TGTGCCAGCAGCTCCCGGGACAGGCTATATGGCTACACCTTC
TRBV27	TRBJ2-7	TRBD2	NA	CASRALAGAYEQYF	TGTGCCAGCAGGGCGCTAGCGGGGGCCTACGAGCAGTACTTC
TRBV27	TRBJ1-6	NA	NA	CASSLSPPTPLHF	TGTGCCAGCAGTTTATCCCCACCGACTCCCCTCCACTTT
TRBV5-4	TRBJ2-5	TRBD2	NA	CASSTKRTSSQETQYF	TGTGCCAGCAGCACCAAAAGGACTAGCTCTCAAGAGACCCAGTACTTC
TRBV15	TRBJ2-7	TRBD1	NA	CATSRDGTGYEQYF	TGTGCCACCAGCAGAGACGGGACAGGCTACGAGCAGTACTTC
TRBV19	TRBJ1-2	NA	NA	CASSIQTGSRYGYTF	TGTGCCAGTAGTATTCAGACAGGTTCTCGCTATGGCTACACCTTC
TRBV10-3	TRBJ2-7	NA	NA	CAISGTGTKSYEQYF	TGTGCCATCAGTGGCACAGGGACTAAGTCGTACGAGCAGTACTTC
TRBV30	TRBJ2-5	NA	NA	CAWGGSGRYQETQYF	TGTGCCTGGGGGGGGAGCGGGCGGTACCAAGAGACCCAGTACTTC
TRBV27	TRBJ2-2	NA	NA	CASSLGDTTGELFF	TGTGCCAGCAGTTTGGGGGACACTACCGGGGAGCTGTTTTTT
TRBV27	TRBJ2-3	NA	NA	CASWPAGPTDTQYF	TGTGCCAGCTGGCCGGCGGGACCCACAGATACGCAGTATTTT
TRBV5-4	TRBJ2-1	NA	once	CASSLPAGASYNEQFF	TGTGCCAGCAGCCTACCGGCGGGGGCTTCCTACAATGAGCAGTTCTTC
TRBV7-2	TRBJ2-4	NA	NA	CASSLQGMGAKNIQYF	TGTGCCAGCAGCTTACAGGGTATGGGAGCCAAAAACATTCAGTACTTC
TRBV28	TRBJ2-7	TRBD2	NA	CASSLFRTSGRASSSYEQYF	TGTGCCAGCAGTTTATTCCGGACTAGCGGGAGGGCCTCGAGCTCCTACGAGCAGTACTTC
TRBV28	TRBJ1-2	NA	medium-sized	CASSSLARNYGYTF	TGTGCCAGCAGTTCATTAGCCCGTAACTATGGCTACACCTTC
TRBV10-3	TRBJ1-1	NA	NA	CAIRTQGPNTEAFF	TGTGCCATCAGGACACAGGGACCGAACACTGAAGCTTTCTTT
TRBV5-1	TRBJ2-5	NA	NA	CASSLAGRGEETQYF	TGCGCCAGCAGCTTGGCCGGCAGGGGGGAAGAGACCCAGTACTTC
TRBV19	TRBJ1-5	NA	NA	CASSGDSNQPQHF	TGTGCCAGTAGCGGGGATAGCAATCAGCCCCAGCATTTT